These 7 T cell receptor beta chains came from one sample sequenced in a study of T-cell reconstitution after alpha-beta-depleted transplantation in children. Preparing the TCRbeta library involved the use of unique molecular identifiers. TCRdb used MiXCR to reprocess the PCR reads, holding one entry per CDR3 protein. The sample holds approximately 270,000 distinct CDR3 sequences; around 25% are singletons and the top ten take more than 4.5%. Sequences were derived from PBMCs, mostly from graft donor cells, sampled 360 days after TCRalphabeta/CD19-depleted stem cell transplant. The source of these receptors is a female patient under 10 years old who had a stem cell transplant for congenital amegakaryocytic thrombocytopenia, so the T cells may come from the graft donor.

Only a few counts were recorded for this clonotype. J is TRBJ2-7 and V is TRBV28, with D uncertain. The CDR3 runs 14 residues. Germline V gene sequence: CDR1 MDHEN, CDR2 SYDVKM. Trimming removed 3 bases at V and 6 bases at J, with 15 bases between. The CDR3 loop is CASSFVRVLSEQYF. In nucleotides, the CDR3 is TGTGCCAGCAGTTTCGTACGAGTACTTTCCGAGCAGTACTTC.

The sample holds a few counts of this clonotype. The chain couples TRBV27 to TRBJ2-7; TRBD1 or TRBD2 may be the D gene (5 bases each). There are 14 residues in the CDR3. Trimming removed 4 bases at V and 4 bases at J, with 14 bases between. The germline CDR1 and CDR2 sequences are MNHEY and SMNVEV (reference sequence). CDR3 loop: CASSSTGTKYEQYF. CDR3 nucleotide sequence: TGTGCCAGCAGTTCTACCGGGACCAAGTACGAGCAGTACTTC.

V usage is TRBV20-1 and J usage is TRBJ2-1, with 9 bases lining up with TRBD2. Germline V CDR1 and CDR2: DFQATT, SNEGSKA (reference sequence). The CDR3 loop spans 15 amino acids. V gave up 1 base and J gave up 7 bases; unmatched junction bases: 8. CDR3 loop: CSARGRGTSRNEQFF. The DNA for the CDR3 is TGCAGTGCTAGAGGGAGGGGGACTAGCCGAAATGAGCAGTTCTTC.

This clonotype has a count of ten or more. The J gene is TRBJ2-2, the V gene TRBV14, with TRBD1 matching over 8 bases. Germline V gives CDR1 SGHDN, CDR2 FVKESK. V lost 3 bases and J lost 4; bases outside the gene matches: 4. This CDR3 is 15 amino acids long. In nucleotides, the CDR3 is TGTGCCAGCAGCCAGTGGACAGGGAGCACCGGGGAGCTGTTTTTT. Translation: CASSQWTGSTGELFF.

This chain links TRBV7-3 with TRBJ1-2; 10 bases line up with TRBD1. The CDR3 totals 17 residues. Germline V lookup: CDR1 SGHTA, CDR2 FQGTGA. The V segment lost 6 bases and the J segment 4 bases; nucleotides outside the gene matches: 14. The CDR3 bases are TGTGCCAGCAGTCCTGGCCGGGACAGGGGATTAGGCTATGGCTACACCTTC. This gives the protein CASSPGRDRGLGYGYTF. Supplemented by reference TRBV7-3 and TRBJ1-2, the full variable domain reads GAGVSQTPSNKVTEKGKYVELRCDPISGHTALYWYRQSLGQGPEFLIYFQGTGAADDSGLPNDRFFAVRPEGSVSTLKIQRTERGDSAVYLCASSPGRDRGLGYGYTFGSGTRLTVV.

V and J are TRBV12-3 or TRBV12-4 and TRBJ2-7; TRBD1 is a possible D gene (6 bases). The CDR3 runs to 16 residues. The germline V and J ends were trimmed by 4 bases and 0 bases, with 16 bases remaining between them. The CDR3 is CASSSPTGRSSYEQYF. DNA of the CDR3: TGTGCCAGCAGTTCACCCACAGGGCGGAGCTCCTACGAGCAGTACTTC.

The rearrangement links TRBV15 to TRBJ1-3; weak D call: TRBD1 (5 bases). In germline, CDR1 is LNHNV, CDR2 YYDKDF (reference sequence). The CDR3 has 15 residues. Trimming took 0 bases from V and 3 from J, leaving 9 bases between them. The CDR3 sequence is CATSRESGYGNTIYF. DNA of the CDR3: TGTGCCACCAGCAGAGAGTCAGGGTATGGAAACACCATATATTTT.